One and the same sample provided the 15 T cell receptor beta chains below, sequenced in a study of cytomegalovirus exposure and HLA in healthy donors (TCRdb year 2017). The method was the immunoSEQ multiplex PCR assay. The multiplex PCR relied on a mix of 60 forward primers for TCR Vbeta segments and 13 reverse primers for TCR Jbeta segments. TCRdb retrieved this table from immuneACCESS and kept in-frame rearrangements only. Not all clones are present; in checked studies, unresolved V genes account for under half, and no reason is known for the remainder. Within this sample are some 120,000 clones, with around 80% of them counted one time only. About 1.8% of the sample is taken by the ten largest. Sequencing input: PBMCs. The receptors shown here come from a middle-aged man in good health and CMV-seronegative.

This rearrangement joins TRBV10-1 to TRBJ2-5; 8 bases agree with TRBD2. V shed 5 bases, J shed 3 bases, and the junction held 14 bases outside the gene matches. Germline V CDR1 and CDR2: WNHNN, SYGVQD (reference sequence). The CDR3 runs 17 residues. DNA for the CDR3: TGCGCCAGCAGTCCCCACCCCCGCGGGGGGTTGGAAGAGACCCAGTACTTC. This gives the protein CASSPHPRGGLEETQYF.

This clone was found a few times. The chain employs TRBV11-2 and TRBJ2-5; tentatively, D is TRBD2 (6 bases). The germline CDR1 and CDR2 sequences are SGHAT and FQNNGV. The CDR3 extends over 16 amino acids. The ends were cut back, 1 base at V and 7 bases at J, with 19 bases in the middle. CDR3 nucleotide sequence: TGTGCCAGCAGCTTAGGGGACGGGACTTTCCTGGGGACCCAGTACTTC. Encoded protein: CASSLGDGTFLGTQYF.

This clone came up a few times. CDR3 in amino acids: CATSRGVTGELFF. The CDR3, as DNA: TGTGCCACCAGCCGCGGGGTCACCGGGGAGCTGTTTTTT. The chain has TRBV15 and TRBJ2-2, with D tentatively TRBD2 (6 bases). The CDR3 loop spans 13 amino acids. In germline, CDR1 is LNHNV, CDR2 YYDKDF (reference sequence). Trimming removed 5 bases at V and 4 bases at J, with 8 bases between.

The chain couples TRBV5-4 to TRBJ2-4; D perhaps matches TRBD1 (5 bases). The CDR3 sequence is 15 residues long. Germline CDR1 and CDR2: SGHNT and YYREEE (reference sequence). Trimming removed 4 bases from V and 3 bases from J, with 14 bases in between. The chain's CDR3 is CASSLADSIKNIQYF. The CDR3 DNA follows: TGTGCCAGCAGCCTTGCCGACAGTATCAAAAACATTCAGTACTTC.

The table lists this clone with a few counts. The chain is built from TRBV15 and TRBJ1-5; D is uncertain. The CDR3 runs 14 residues. With 5 bases removed from V and 0 bases from J, the gap between germline ends came to 8 bases. From germline, CDR1 is LNHNV and CDR2 YYDKDF (reference sequence). This chain's CDR3 is CATSYDFSNQPQHF. CDR3 DNA sequence: TGTGCCACCAGCTATGACTTTAGCAATCAGCCCCAGCATTTT.

The chain joins TRBV4-1 to TRBJ2-6; D possibly corresponds to TRBD1 (6 bases). The CDR3 is made up of 18 amino acids. V was shortened by 0 bases and J by 0 bases, with 12 bases between the two germline ends. Germline V CDR1 and CDR2: MGHRA, YSYEKL. The CDR3 nucleotides read TGCGCCAGCAGCCAAGATCCCCGCAGGGGCTCTGGGGCCAACGTCCTGACTTTC. Residues: CASSQDPRRGSGANVLTF.

The chain joins TRBV9 to TRBJ2-5; TRBD2 aligns across 9 bases. The J segment lost 2 bases and the V segment lost 0 bases, leaving 2 bases of the junction unmatched. The germline V gene has CDR1 SGDLS and CDR2 YYNGEE. This CDR3 has 15 residues. In DNA, the CDR3 is TGTGCCAGCAGCGTAGGACTAGCGGAACAAGAGACCCAGTACTTC. This gives the protein CASSVGLAEQETQYF.

This chain joins TRBV7-2 and TRBJ1-1, with a possible D match to TRBD1 (5 bases). Between the trimmed V and J ends, which lost 3 bases and 1 base, there was a span of 12 bases. Germline V gives CDR1 SGHTA, CDR2 FQGNSA. CDR3 length equals 15 residues. The DNA for the CDR3 is TGTGCCAGCAGCTTGGGGGGGAGGAGGAACACTGAAGCTTTCTTT. The encoded protein is CASSLGGRRNTEAFF.

This clone turned up a few times. The chain carries TRBV28 and TRBJ2-7; D possibly corresponds to TRBD2 (7 bases). CDR1 is MDHEN, CDR2 SYDVKM, per germline. The V gene lost 10 bases and the J gene lost 0 bases, with 22 bases spanning the gap. CDR3 length: 16 residues. This chain's CDR3 is CAIFEGGGSISYEQYV. The CDR3 DNA follows: TGTGCCATCTTCGAAGGGGGGGGGAGCATCTCCTACGAGCAGTACGTC.

This clone turned up a few times. The chain uses TRBV5-1 and TRBJ2-7; D is possibly TRBD1 (6 bases). V dropped 1 base and J dropped 2 bases, with 10 bases sitting between them. Germline CDR1 and CDR2: SGHRS and YFSETQ. This CDR3 has 14 amino acids. The CDR3 spells CASSLTGLAYEQYV. The CDR3 DNA reads as TGCGCCAGCAGCTTGACAGGGCTCGCCTACGAGCAGTACGTC.

The chain is built from TRBV30 and TRBJ1-1, with D unresolved. V shed 1 base and J shed 4 bases, with 10 bases lying between them. The CDR3 sequence is 13 residues long. Looked up from germline, CDR1 is GTSNPN and CDR2 is SVGIG (reference sequence). This CDR3 is CAWSAKWSTEAFF. CDR3 DNA sequence: TGTGCCTGGAGTGCGAAATGGAGCACTGAAGCTTTCTTT.

Written as DNA, the CDR3 is TGTGCCAGCAGCTTAAGTTATTCCGCGACAGAAGGTACCGGGGAGCTGTTTTTT. The encoded protein is CASSLSYSATEGTGELFF. The chain carries TRBV7-3 and TRBJ2-2; D perhaps matches TRBD1 (5 bases). V lost 1 base, J lost 5 bases, and 20 bases lay in between. Looked up from germline, CDR1 is SGHTA and CDR2 is FQGTGA. The CDR3 has 18 residues. The complete variable domain, with remaining parts taken from reference TRBV7-3 and TRBJ2-2, reads GAGVSQTPSNKVTEKGKYVELRCDPISGHTALYWYRQSLGQGPEFLIYFQGTGAADDSGLPNDRFFAVRPEGSVSTLKIQRTERGDSAVYLCASSLSYSATEGTGELFFGEGSRLTVL.

This chain joins TRBV4-1 and TRBJ2-5, with a tentative D call TRBD2 (5 bases). Judging by the DNA end, TRBJ2-7 fits better; the J call may be wrong. This CDR3 contains 15 residues. CDR1 MGHRA and CDR2 YSYEKL come from the germline V gene. The CDR3 region has the DNA TGCGCCAGCAGCCAAGATAGTGGGGAGTCCTACGAGCAGTACTTC. Its translation: CASSQDSGESYEQYF.

The CDR3 DNA sequence: TGTGCCAGCAGCTTGGTGGTTTTCAGGGTAGACGGCAATCAGCCCCAGCATTTT. Translated: CASSLVVFRVDGNQPQHF. This rearrangement joins TRBV5-4 to TRBJ1-5, with D possibly being TRBD1 (5 bases). V lost 0 bases to trimming and J lost 2 bases, with 18 bases between them. From germline, CDR1 is SGHNT and CDR2 YYREEE (reference sequence). The CDR3 spans 18 residues.

The table lists this clone with a count of one. The rearrangement uses TRBV5-1 and TRBJ2-7; D not certain. The V end was cut by 3 bases, the J end by 4 bases, with 5 bases between. The CDR3 sequence is 11 residues long. Germline assignment: CDR1 SGHRS and CDR2 YFSETQ. The CDR3 spells CASSSNYEQYF. The CDR3 DNA reads TGCGCCAGCAGCTCCAATTACGAGCAGTACTTC. Drawing the rest from reference TRBV5-1 and TRBJ2-7, the complete variable domain is KAGVTQTPRYLIKTRGQQVTLSCSPISGHRSVSWYQQTPGQGLQFLFEYFSETQRNKGNFPGRFSGRQFSNSRSEMNVSTLELGDSALYLCASSSNYEQYFGPGTRLTVT.